This T cell receptor beta chain emerged from a study of identifying expanded T cells in peripheral blood. Sequencing used immunoSEQ multiplex PCR; TCRdb keeps in-frame clones, though not all of them. The sample holds approximately 100,000 clones, about 87% seen once. The ends were cut back, 1 base at V and 10 bases at J, with 1 base in the middle. The germline CDR1 and CDR2 sequences are SEHNR and FQNEAQ (reference sequence). CDR3 size: 9 residues. V and J are TRBV7-9 and TRBJ1-1; D gene uncertain. The sample consisted of blood. The TCR was taken from a person aged 18-70 years in good health. The CDR3 DNA follows: TGTGCCAGCAGCTTAGGAGCTTTCTTT. Amino acids: CASSLGAFF.